This is a list of T cell receptor beta chains from one sample in a study of response to subunit inactivated influenza vaccine. TCRdb passed the RT-PCR reads through MiXCR, listing each CDR3 protein once. The sample has under 200,000 distinct CDR3 sequences; approximately 12% are singletons. The same data also went into a second study, on T cells expressing NK-cell markers.

The sequences come from CD8+ T cells sorted from PBMCs, collected 11 to 12 days after vaccination. The source is a man aged 50 or older who received an inactivated influenza vaccine. The CDR3 runs from the conserved cysteine through the conserved F or W. D genes are given only for firm matches. The size field is filled for only some rows; it gives once, few, many or a size class.

size	D	V	J	CDR3	DNA
many	TRBD2	TRBV4-2	TRBJ2-1	CASSQDAGAGEQFF	TGTGCCAGCAGCCAAGATGCGGGAGCGGGTGAGCAGTTCTTC
many	TRBD1	TRBV11-2	TRBJ2-7	CASSLPGTGVGYEQYF	TGTGCCAGCAGTCTCCCCGGGACAGGGGTGGGCTACGAGCAGTACTTC
.	.	TRBV4-2	TRBJ2-5	CASSPWGGETQYF	TGTGCCAGCAGCCCCTGGGGCGGAGAGACCCAGTACTTC
.	.	TRBV5-6	TRBJ2-7	CASSPGLESSYEQYF	TGTGCCAGCAGCCCGGGGCTCGAGAGCTCCTACGAGCAGTACTTC
many	.	TRBV2	TRBJ2-1	CASSWTSSSYNEQFF	TGTGCCAGCAGTTGGACCAGCTCCTCCTACAATGAGCAGTTCTTC
.	.	TRBV7-9	TRBJ2-1	CASSYRPFEQFF	TGTGCCAGCAGCTACCGACCCTTTGAGCAGTTCTTC
few	TRBD1	TRBV27	TRBJ1-2	CASSVDGTGGWGGYTF	TGTGCCAGCAGTGTAGACGGGACAGGGGGTTGGGGCGGCTACACCTTC
.	.	TRBV11-2	TRBJ2-3	CACSSGTDTQYF	TGTGCATGCAGTTCGGGCACAGATACGCAGTATTTT
few	TRBD2	TRBV6-2/TRBV6-3	TRBJ2-7	CASSYTTSATSLEQYF	TGTGCCAGCAGTTACACAACTAGCGCCACCTCTCTCGAGCAGTACTTC
.	.	TRBV15	TRBJ1-5	CATSREGFQPQHF	TGTGCCACCAGCAGAGAAGGATTTCAGCCCCAGCATTTT
few	.	TRBV20-1	TRBJ2-7	CSARDKSAWAEQYF	TGCAGTGCTAGAGACAAATCGGCTTGGGCCGAGCAGTACTTC
few	.	TRBV20-1	TRBJ2-3	CSARGRDSTDTQYF	TGCAGTGCTAGAGGGAGGGACAGCACAGATACGCAGTATTTT
few	.	TRBV12-3/TRBV12-4	TRBJ1-1	CASSIRDYNTEAFF	TGTGCCAGCAGTATCCGGGACTATAACACTGAAGCTTTCTTT
.	TRBD1	TRBV9	TRBJ1-2	CASSARGAYGYTF	TGTGCCAGCAGCGCCAGGGGGGCCTATGGCTACACCTTC
.	TRBD2	TRBV13	TRBJ2-3	CASSLREGSRDTQYF	TGTGCCAGCAGCTTAAGGGAGGGCTCCCGAGATACGCAGTATTTT
many	.	TRBV12-3/TRBV12-4	TRBJ1-5	CASSLGSNQPQHF	TGTGCCAGCAGTTTAGGCAGCAATCAGCCCCAGCATTTT
.	TRBD1	TRBV5-1	TRBJ2-2	CASSPGQGGTGELFF	TGCGCCAGCAGTCCCGGACAGGGGGGTACCGGGGAGCTGTTTTTT
few	.	TRBV5-1	TRBJ2-7	CASSLRPLNSYEQYF	TGCGCCAGCAGCTTGCGCCCCCTCAATTCCTACGAGCAGTACTTC
.	TRBD1	TRBV27	TRBJ2-1	CASSLTGGWNEQFF	TGTGCCAGCAGTCTGACAGGGGGCTGGAATGAGCAGTTCTTC
.	TRBD2	TRBV27	TRBJ2-7	CASSFSGSYYEQYF	TGTGCCAGCAGTTTTAGCGGGAGCTACTACGAGCAGTACTTC
many	.	TRBV28	TRBJ2-1	CASSFGTLAYNEQFF	TGTGCCAGCAGTTTTGGCACCTTGGCCTACAATGAGCAGTTCTTC
.	TRBD1	TRBV27	TRBJ2-7	CASSLQGFGISYEQYF	TGTGCCAGCAGTCTACAGGGGTTTGGGATTTCCTACGAGCAGTACTTC
few	.	TRBV29-1	TRBJ1-1	CSVPAAGFVTEAFF	TGCAGCGTCCCCGCCGCGGGTTTTGTCACTGAAGCTTTCTTT
.	.	TRBV9	TRBJ1-2	CASSVGRGIDYGYTF	TGTGCCAGCAGCGTAGGCCGGGGAATCGACTATGGCTACACCTTC
many	TRBD2	TRBV7-9	TRBJ2-1	CASSRTSAANNEQFF	TGTGCCAGCAGCCGAACTAGCGCTGCAAACAATGAGCAGTTCTTC
many	TRBD2	TRBV2	TRBJ2-4	CASRSSSSGGPIQYF	TGTGCCAGCAGGTCGTCCTCTAGCGGGGGGCCCATTCAGTACTTC
few	.	TRBV12-3/TRBV12-4	TRBJ1-6	CASSLSHLGIYNSPLHF	TGTGCCAGCAGTTTGAGTCATCTGGGTATCTATAATTCACCCCTCCACTTT
few	.	TRBV12-3/TRBV12-4	TRBJ2-1	CASSLANGLGDYNEQFF	TGTGCCAGCAGTTTAGCGAACGGACTGGGCGACTACAATGAGCAGTTCTTC
.	.	TRBV5-1	TRBJ1-6	CASSQAGANSPLHF	TGCGCCAGCAGCCAAGCGGGGGCCAATTCACCCCTCCACTTT
few	.	TRBV6-1	TRBJ1-2	CASDLGGGYTF	TGTGCCAGCGATTTAGGTGGTGGCTACACCTTC
.	TRBD2	TRBV6-2/TRBV6-3	TRBJ2-2	CATGSLAGAGNTGELFF	TGTGCCACCGGGTCCCTAGCGGGGGCTGGGAACACCGGGGAGCTGTTTTTT
many	TRBD1	TRBV12-3/TRBV12-4	TRBJ1-3	CASSPGQGDGNTIYF	TGTGCCAGCAGTCCCGGACAGGGGGATGGAAACACCATATATTTT
.	TRBD2	TRBV28	TRBJ2-1	CASSLTISGSYNEQFF	TGTGCCAGCAGTTTGACGATTAGCGGGTCCTACAATGAGCAGTTCTTC
.	TRBD2	TRBV29-1	TRBJ2-5	CSVEGEGRSWETQYF	TGCAGCGTTGAAGGGGAGGGGAGATCGTGGGAGACCCAGTACTTC